This T cell receptor beta chain was identified in a study of blood T cell repertoires in COVID-19. V lost 5 bases, J lost 0 bases, and 11 bases lay in between. The germline gives CDR1 SGHAT, CDR2 FQNNGV. This CDR3 spans 15 amino acids. The assay was immunoSEQ multiplex PCR, and TCRdb's table has in-frame clones only and misses some. The table records more than 200,000 clones, about 80% of them present only once. This clonotype was obtained from an elderly man with acute or convalescent COVID-19. The sequenced sample consisted of peripheral blood. The rearrangement links TRBV11-2 to TRBJ1-3, with TRBD1 as a possible D gene (5 bases). This chain's CDR3 is CASSQQVLSGNTIYF. The CDR3 DNA is TGTGCCAGCAGCCAACAGGTACTCTCTGGAAACACCATATATTTT.